This T cell receptor (beta chain) stems from a study of CD8+ T cells in alopecia areata. Study summary: Patients took tofacitinib for 6 to 18 months, followed by 6 drug-free months.

Treatment given: oral pan-JAK inhibitor, 5-10 mg twice daily. The CDR3 contains 11 residues. The junction had 4 bases not matched to a gene; V was cut back by 4 bases and J by 11 bases. Germline values: CDR1 MGHDK, CDR2 SYGVNS. TCR sequencing used cDNA made by reverse transcription of extracted RNA. The assay was immunoSEQ multiplex PCR, and TCRdb's table has in-frame clones only and misses some. This sample has about 180,000 clones, with 53% found just once. The chain couples TRBV25-1 to TRBJ1-1; 7 bases agree with TRBD1. The material was CD8+ T cells sorted from blood, obtained at week 24, from a patient treated with tofacitinib. The source is a human donor with alopecia areata. The CDR3 sequence is CASSVGGFAFF. The DNA of the CDR3 is TGTGCCAGCAGTGTAGGGGGCTTCGCTTTCTTT.